The following is a T cell receptor (beta chain) sequence with its context. Its antigen remains unidentified. Germline V gene lookup returns CDR1 SGHRS and CDR2 YFSETQ. CDR3 length: 15 amino acids. Trimming shortened V by 2 bases and J by 6 bases, and 18 bases separated the two germline ends. This entry belongs to a study of T cell responses to AZD1222 COVID-19 vaccine. TCRdb's copy holds only in-frame clones and misses some; the assay was immunoSEQ multiplex PCR. Of about 140,000 clones in the sample, almost 95% were seen once. General observations from the study: Within unmutated variant regions lay the reported targets of nearly half of spike-specific TCRs. Spike as a whole was targeted by vaccine-associated CD4 TCRs, dominant at 160-218 and 743-854. Females outnumbered males among donors, who were mostly white British; clonal diversity was possibly underestimated.

The chain has TRBV5-1 and TRBJ2-7; D unresolved. The receptor's source is an adult in good health. The starting material was peripheral blood, obtained on day 0 of AZD1222 vaccination. CDR3 in amino acids: CASSFLQRAYSEQYF. In nucleotides, the CDR3 is TGCGCCAGCAGCTTCCTACAGCGTGCCTATAGCGAGCAGTACTTC.